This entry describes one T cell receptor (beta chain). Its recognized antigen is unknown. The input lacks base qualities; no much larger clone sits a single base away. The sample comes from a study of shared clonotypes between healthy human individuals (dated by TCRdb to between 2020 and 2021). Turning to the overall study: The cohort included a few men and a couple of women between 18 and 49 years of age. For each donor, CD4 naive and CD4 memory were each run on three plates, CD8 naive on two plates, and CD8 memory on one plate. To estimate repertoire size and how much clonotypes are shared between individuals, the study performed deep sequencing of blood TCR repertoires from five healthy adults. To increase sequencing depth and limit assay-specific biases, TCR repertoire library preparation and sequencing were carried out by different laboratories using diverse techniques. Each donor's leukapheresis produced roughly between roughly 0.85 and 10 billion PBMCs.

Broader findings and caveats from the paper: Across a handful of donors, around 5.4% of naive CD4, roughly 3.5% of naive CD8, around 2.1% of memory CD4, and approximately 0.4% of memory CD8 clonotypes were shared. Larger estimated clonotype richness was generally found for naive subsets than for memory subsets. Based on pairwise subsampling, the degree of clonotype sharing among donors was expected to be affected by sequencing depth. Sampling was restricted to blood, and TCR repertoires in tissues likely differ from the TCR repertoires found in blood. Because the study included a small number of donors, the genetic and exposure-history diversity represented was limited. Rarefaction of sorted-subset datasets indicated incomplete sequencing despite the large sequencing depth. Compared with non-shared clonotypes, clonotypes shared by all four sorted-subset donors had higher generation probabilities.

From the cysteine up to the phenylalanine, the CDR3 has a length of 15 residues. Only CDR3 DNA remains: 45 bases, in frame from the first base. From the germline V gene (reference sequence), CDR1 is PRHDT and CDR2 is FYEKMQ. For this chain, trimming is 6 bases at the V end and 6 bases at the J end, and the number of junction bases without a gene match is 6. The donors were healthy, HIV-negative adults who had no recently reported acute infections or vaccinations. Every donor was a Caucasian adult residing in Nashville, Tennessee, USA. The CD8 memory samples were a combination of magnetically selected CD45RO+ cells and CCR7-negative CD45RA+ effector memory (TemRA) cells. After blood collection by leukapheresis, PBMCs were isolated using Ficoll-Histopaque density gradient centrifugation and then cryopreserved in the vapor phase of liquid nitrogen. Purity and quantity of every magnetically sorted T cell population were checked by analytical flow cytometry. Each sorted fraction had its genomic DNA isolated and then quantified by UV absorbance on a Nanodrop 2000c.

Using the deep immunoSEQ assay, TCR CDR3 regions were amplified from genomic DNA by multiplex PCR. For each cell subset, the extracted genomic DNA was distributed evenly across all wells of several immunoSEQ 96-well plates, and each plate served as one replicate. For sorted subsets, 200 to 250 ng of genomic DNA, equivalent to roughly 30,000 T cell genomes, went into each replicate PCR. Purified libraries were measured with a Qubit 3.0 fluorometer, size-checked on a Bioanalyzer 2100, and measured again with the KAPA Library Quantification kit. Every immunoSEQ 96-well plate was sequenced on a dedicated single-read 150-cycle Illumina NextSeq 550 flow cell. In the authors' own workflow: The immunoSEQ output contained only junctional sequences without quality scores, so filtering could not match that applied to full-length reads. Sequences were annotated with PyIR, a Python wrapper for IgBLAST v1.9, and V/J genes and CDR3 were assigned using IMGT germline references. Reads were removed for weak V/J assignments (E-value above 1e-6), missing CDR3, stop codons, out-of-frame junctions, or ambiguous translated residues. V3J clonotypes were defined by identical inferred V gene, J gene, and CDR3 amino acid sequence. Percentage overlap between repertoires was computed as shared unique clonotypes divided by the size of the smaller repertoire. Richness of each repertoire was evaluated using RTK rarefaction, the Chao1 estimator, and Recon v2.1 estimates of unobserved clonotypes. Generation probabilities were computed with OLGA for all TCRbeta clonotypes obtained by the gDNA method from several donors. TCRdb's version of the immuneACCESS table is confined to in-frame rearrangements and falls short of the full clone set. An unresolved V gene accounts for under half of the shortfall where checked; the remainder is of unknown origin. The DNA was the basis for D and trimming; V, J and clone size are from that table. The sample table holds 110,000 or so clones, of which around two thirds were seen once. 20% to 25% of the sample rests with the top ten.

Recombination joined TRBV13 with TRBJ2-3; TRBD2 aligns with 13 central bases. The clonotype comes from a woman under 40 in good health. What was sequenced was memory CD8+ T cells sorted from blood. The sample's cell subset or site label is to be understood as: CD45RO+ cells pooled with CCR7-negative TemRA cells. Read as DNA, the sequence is TGTGCCAGCAGGTCAACGGGACTAGCGGGGGATACGCAGTATTTT. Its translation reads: CASRSTGLAGDTQYF.